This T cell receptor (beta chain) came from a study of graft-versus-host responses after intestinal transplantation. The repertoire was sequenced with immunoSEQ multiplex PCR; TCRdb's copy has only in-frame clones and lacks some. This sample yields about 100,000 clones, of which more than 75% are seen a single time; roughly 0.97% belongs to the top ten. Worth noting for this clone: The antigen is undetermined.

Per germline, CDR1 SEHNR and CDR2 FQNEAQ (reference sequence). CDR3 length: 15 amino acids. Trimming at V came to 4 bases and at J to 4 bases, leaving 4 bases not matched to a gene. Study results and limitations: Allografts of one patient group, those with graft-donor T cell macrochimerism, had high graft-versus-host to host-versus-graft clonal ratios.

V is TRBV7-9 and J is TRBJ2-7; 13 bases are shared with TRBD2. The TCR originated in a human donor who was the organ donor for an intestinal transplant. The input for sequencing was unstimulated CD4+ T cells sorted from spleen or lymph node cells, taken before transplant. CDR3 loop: CASSSWTSGGYEQYF. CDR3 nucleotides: TGTGCCAGCAGCTCCTGGACTAGCGGGGGTTACGAGCAGTACTTC.